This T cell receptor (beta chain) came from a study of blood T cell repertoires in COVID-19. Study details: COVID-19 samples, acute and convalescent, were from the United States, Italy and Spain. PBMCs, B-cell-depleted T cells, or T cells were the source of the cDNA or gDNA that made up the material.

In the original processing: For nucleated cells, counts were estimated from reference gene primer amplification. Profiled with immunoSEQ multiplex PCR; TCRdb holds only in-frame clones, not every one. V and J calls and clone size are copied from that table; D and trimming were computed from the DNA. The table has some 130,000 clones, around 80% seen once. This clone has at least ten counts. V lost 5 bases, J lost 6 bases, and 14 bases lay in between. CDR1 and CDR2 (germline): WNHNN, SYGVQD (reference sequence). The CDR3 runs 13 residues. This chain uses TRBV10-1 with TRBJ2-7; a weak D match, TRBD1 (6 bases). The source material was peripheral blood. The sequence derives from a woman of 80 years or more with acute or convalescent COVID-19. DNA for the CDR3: TGCGCCAGCAGTCCCGGGACAATCTCCGAGCAGTACTTC. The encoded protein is CASSPGTISEQYF.